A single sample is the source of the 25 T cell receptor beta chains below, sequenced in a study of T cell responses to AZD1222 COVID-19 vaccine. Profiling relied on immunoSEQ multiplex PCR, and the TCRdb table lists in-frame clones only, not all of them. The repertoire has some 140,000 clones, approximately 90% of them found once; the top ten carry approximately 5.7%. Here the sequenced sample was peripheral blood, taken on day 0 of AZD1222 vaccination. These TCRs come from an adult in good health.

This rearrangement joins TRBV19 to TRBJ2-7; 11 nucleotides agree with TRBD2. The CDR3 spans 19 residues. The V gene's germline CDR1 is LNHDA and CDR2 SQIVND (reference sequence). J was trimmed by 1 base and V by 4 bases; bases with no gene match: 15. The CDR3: CASSKKTAGTSGISYEQYF. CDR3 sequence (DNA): TGTGCCAGTAGTAAAAAGACTGCCGGGACTAGCGGAATTTCCTACGAGCAGTACTTC.

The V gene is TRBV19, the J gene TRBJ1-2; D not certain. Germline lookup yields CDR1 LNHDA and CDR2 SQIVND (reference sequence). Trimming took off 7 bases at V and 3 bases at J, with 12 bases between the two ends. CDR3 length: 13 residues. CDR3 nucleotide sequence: TGTGCCAGTACCATAGCAGAAGACTATGGCTACACCTTC. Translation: CASTIAEDYGYTF.

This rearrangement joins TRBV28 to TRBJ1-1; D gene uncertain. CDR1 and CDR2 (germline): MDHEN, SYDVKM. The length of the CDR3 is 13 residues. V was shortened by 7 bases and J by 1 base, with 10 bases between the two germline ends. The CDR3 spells CASILTENTEAFF. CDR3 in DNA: TGTGCCAGCATCTTGACGGAGAACACTGAAGCTTTCTTT.

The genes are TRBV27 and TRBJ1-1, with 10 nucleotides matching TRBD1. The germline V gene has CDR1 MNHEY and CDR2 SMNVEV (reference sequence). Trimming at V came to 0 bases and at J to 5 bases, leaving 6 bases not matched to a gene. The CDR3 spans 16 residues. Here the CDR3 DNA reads TGTGCCAGCAGTTTATCGACAGGGGGCGGGTGGACTGAAGCTTTCTTT. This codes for CASSLSTGGGWTEAFF.

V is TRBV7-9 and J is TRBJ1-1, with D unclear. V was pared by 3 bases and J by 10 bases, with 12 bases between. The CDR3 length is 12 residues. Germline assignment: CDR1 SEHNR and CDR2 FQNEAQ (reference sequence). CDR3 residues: CASSFGVEGAFF. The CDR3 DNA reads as TGTGCCAGCAGCTTTGGGGTCGAGGGAGCTTTCTTT. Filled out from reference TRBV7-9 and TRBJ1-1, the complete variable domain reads DTGVSQNPRHKITKRGQNVTFRCDPISEHNRLYWYRQTLGQGPEFLTYFQNEAQLEKSRLLSDRFSAERPKGSFSTLEIQRTEQGDSAMYLCASSFGVEGAFFGQGTRLTVV.

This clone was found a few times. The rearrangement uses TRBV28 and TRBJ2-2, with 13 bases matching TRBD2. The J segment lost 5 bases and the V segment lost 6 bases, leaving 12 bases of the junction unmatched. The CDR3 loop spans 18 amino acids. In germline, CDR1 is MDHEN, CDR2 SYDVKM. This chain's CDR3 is CASSYAGTSGALTGELFF. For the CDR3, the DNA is TGTGCCAGCAGCTATGCCGGGACTAGCGGGGCCCTTACCGGGGAGCTGTTTTTT.

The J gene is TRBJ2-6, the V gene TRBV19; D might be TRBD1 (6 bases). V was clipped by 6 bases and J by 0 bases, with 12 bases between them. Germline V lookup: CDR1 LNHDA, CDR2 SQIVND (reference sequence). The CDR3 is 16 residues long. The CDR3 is CASSRTGNSGANVLTF. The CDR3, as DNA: TGTGCCAGTAGCCGAACAGGGAACTCTGGGGCCAACGTCCTGACTTTC.

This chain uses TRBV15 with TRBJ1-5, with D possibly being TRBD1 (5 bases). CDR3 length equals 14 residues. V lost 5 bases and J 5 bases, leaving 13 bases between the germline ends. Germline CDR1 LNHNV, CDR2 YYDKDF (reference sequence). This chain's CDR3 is CATSGDGADQPQHF. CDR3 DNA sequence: TGTGCCACCAGCGGGGACGGAGCGGATCAGCCCCAGCATTTT.

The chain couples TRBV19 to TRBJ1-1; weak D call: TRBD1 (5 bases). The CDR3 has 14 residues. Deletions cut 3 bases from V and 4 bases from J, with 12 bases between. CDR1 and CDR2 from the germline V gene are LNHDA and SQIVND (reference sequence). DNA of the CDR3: TGTGCCAGTAGTATGGGCCCTGGGACCACTGAAGCTTTCTTT. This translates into CASSMGPGTTEAFF.

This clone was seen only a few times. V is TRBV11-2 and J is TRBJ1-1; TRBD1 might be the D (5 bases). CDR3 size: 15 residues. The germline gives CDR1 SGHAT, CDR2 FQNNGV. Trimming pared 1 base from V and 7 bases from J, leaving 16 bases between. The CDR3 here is CASSLAMAGRNEAFF. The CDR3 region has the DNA TGTGCCAGCAGCTTAGCGATGGCAGGGCGTAATGAAGCTTTCTTT.

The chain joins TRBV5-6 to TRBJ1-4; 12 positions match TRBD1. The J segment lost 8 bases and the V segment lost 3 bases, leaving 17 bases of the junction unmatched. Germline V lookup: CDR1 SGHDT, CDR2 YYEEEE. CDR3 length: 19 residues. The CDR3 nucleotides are TGTGCCAGCAGCTCGGGGACAGGGGGCTTCGTCCCCCCCGGGGAAAAACTGTTTTTT. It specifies CASSSGTGGFVPPGEKLFF.

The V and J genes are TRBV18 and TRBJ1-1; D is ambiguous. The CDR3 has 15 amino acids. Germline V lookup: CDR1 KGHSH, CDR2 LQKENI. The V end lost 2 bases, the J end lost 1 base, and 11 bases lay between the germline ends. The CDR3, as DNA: TGTGCCAGCTCACCAGCAAACCGGGCGAACACTGAAGCTTTCTTT. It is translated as CASSPANRANTEAFF.

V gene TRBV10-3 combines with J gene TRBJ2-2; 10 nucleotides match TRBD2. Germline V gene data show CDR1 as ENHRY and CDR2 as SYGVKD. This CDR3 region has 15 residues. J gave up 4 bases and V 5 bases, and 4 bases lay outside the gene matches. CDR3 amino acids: CAISNLAGVTGELFF. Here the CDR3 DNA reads TGTGCCATCAGTAATCTAGCGGGGGTCACCGGGGAGCTGTTTTTT.

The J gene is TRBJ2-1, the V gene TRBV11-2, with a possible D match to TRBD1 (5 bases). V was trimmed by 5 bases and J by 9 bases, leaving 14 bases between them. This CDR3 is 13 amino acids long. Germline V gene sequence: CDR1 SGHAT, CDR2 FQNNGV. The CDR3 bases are TGTGCCAGCAGCCTACAGGTTGGGTTTGAGCAGTTCTTC. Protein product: CASSLQVGFEQFF. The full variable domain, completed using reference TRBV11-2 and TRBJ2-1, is EAGVAQSPRYKIIEKRQSVAFWCNPISGHATLYWYQQILGQGPKLLIQFQNNGVVDDSQLPKDRFSAERLKGVDSTLKIQPAKLEDSAVYLCASSLQVGFEQFFGPGTRLTVL.

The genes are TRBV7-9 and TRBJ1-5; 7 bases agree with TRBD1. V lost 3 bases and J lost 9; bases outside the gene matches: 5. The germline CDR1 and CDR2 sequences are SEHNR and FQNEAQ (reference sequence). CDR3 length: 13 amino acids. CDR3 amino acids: CASSFDREAPQHF. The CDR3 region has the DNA TGTGCCAGCAGCTTTGACAGGGAGGCGCCCCAGCATTTT.

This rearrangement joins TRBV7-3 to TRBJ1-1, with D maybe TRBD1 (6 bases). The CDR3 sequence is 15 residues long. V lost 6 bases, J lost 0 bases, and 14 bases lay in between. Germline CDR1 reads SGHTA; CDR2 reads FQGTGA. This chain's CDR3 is CASSPGTPLNTEAFF. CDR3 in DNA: TGTGCCAGCAGTCCCGGGACACCTTTGAACACTGAAGCTTTCTTT. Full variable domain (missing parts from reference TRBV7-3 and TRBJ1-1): GAGVSQTPSNKVTEKGKYVELRCDPISGHTALYWYRQSLGQGPEFLIYFQGTGAADDSGLPNDRFFAVRPEGSVSTLKIQRTERGDSAVYLCASSPGTPLNTEAFFGQGTRLTVV.

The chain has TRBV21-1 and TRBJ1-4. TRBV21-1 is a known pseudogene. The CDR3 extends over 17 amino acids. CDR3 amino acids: CASSKIGTSTSNEKLFF. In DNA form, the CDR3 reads TGTGCCAGCAGCAAAATAGGGACTTCGACTTCTAATGAAAAACTGTTTTTT.

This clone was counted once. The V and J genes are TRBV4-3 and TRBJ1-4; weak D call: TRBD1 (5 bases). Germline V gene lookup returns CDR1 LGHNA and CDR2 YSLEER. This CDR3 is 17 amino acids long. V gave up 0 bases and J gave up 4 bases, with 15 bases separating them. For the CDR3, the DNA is TGCGCCAGCAGCCAAGATCTGGGGGAAGGGAGTAATGAAAAACTGTTTTTT. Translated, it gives CASSQDLGEGSNEKLFF.

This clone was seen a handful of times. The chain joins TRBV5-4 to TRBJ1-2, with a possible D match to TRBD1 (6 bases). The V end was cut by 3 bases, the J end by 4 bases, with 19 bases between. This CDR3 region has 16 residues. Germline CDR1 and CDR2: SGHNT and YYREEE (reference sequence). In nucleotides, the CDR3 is TGTGCCAGCAGCTCCCGGGGGACGACAGGAGTCTATGGCTACACCTTC. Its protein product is CASSSRGTTGVYGYTF.

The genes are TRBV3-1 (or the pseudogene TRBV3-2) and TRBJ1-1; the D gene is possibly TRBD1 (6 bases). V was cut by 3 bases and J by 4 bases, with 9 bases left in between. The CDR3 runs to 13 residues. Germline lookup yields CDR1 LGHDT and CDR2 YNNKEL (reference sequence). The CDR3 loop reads CASSQGAPTEAFF. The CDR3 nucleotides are TGTGCCAGCAGCCAGGGGGCGCCCACTGAAGCTTTCTTT.

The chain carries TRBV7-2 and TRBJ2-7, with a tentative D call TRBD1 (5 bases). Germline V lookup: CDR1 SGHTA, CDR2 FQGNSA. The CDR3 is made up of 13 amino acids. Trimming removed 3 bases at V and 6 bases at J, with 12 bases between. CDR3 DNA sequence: TGTGCCAGCAGCTTGCAGGGAAGGAGCGAGCAGTACTTC. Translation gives CASSLQGRSEQYF. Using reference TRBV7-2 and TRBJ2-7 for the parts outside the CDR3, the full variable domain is GAGVSQSPSNKVTEKGKDVELRCDPISGHTALYWYRQSLGQGLEFLIYFQGNSAPDKSGLPSDRFSAERTGGSVSTLTIQRTQQEDSAVYLCASSLQGRSEQYFGPGTRLTVT.

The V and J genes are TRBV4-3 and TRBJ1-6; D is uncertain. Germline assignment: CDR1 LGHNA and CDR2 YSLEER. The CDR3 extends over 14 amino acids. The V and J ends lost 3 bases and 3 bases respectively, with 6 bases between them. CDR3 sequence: CASSQDNYNSPLHF. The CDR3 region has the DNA TGCGCCAGCAGCCAGGATAACTATAATTCACCCCTCCACTTT.

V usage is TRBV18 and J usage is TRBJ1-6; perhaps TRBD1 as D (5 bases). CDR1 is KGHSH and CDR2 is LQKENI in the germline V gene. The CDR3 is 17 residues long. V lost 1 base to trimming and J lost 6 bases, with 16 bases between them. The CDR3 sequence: CASSPQALRGSNSPLHF. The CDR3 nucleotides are TGTGCCAGCTCACCACAGGCGTTAAGGGGTAGTAATTCACCCCTCCACTTT.

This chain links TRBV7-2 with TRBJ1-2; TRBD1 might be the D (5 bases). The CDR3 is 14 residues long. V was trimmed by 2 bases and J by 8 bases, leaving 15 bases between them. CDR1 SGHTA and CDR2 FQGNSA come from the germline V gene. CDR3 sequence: CASSLSWGGEGYTF. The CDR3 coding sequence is TGTGCCAGCAGCTTATCCTGGGGAGGGGAGGGCTACACCTTC.

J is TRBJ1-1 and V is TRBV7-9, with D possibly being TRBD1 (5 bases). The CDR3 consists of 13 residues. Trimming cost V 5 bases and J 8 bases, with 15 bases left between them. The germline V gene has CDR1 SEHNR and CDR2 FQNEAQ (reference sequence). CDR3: CASSDSRTQEAFF. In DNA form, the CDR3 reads TGTGCCAGCAGCGACAGTAGAACCCAAGAAGCTTTCTTT.